This T cell receptor beta chain was found in a study of regulatory T cells in long-lasting Graves disease. Study as a whole: Antithyroid drugs had been given to newly diagnosed Graves' patients for under 3 months. Overall study results and limits: Analysis covered peripheral blood alone, not thyroid tissue.

Time point of the sample: newly diagnosed GD, antithyroid drugs for less than 3 months. RNA from PBMCs was the source of the TCR library. TCR beta libraries were built with iRepertoire HTBI primers and Arm-PCR of CDR3 regions. The authors' processing: Identification yielded 60 or so TRBV and 15 or so TRBJ segments across samples. Each CDR3 protein is one row after TCRdb ran MiXCR on the multiplex PCR reads. TCRdb, rather than the study authors, made the V and J calls. The sample yields about 450,000 distinct CDR3 sequences, 14% seen once. In this sample, this clonotype turned up many times. Its cognate antigen is unknown. This CDR3 region has 14 residues. V lost 5 bases and J lost 1, with 11 bases in between. Germline CDR1 reads SQVTM; CDR2 reads ANQGSEA. These data were also filed under a second study, of T cells in Graves' hyperthyroidism and ophthalmopathy.

The chain combines TRBV29-1 with TRBJ2-2, with a possible D match to TRBD1 (6 bases). Here the sequenced sample was peripheral blood mononuclear cells (PBMCs), taken at new diagnosis, from a patient treated with antithyroid drugs. The source is a woman in her forties or fifties with Graves disease. CDR3 loop: CSVRHRENTGELFF. CDR3 nucleotide sequence: TGCAGCGTTAGACACAGGGAGAACACCGGGGAGCTGTTTTTT.